A single sample gave rise to the 32 T cell receptor beta chains below, sequenced in a study of blood T cell repertoires in COVID-19. Generated by immunoSEQ multiplex PCR, the TCRdb table keeps only in-frame clones and is missing some. The sample records about 400,000 clones, over 85% being singletons. Sample: PBMCs or T cells enriched from blood (not recorded which). The receptors here all came from a woman younger than 45 who had recovered from COVID-19.

V gene TRBV27 combines with J gene TRBJ2-7; 7 bases match TRBD2. CDR1 is MNHEY, CDR2 SMNVEV, per germline (reference sequence). This CDR3 region has 14 residues. The ends lost 2 bases at V and 2 bases at J; junction bases unmatched: 3. Written as DNA, the CDR3 is TGTGCCAGCAGTTTAAGCGGGGTCCCCTACGAGCAGTACTTC. Translation: CASSLSGVPYEQYF.

J is TRBJ2-2 and V is TRBV5-1, with D possibly being TRBD1 (5 bases). CDR1 and CDR2 (germline): SGHRS, YFSETQ. This CDR3 spans 16 amino acids. The V end was cut by 4 bases, the J end by 3 bases, with 16 bases between. The CDR3 nucleotides are TGCGCCAGCAGCCCCCAGGCAGGGTTGCACACCGGGGAGCTGTTTTTT. This gives the protein CASSPQAGLHTGELFF.

The chain carries TRBV30 and TRBJ1-6, with TRBD1 matching over 10 bases. The CDR3 has 15 residues. Trimming removed 8 bases from V and 10 bases from J; junction bases left unmatched: 14. Germline CDR1 and CDR2: GTSNPN and SVGIG (reference sequence). The CDR3 bases are TGTGCCACCAAAACGACAGGGGGCTACGGATCACCCCTCCACTTT. Translation gives CATKTTGGYGSPLHF.

Only one count was recorded for this clone. The chain employs TRBV7-3 and TRBJ1-1; TRBD1 matches at 8 bases. The germline gives CDR1 SGHTA, CDR2 FQGTGA. The CDR3 is 12 amino acids. V lost 8 bases and J lost 2; bases outside the gene matches: 1. The CDR3 sequence: CASGTGNTEAFF. The CDR3, as DNA: TGTGCCAGCGGGACAGGCAACACTGAAGCTTTCTTT.

The chain couples TRBV5-4 to TRBJ2-7; 10 bases fit TRBD2. The germline V gene encodes CDR1 SGHNT and CDR2 YYREEE (reference sequence). The CDR3 consists of 15 residues. Trimming removed 2 bases from V and 3 bases from J; junction bases left unmatched: 5. CDR3 residues: CASSFTSGNNYEQYF. The DNA for the CDR3 is TGTGCCAGCAGCTTTACTAGCGGGAACAACTACGAGCAGTACTTC.

The V and J genes are TRBV4-1 and TRBJ2-5; the match to TRBD2 covers 12 bases. The CDR3 covers 14 residues. J was trimmed by 6 bases and V by 5 bases; bases with no gene match: 4. Germline V gene lookup returns CDR1 MGHRA and CDR2 YSYEKL. The CDR3 DNA follows: TGCGCCAGCAGCACACTAGCGGGGGGTAAGACCCAGTACTTC. Its translation: CASSTLAGGKTQYF.

The rearrangement uses TRBV30 and TRBJ1-2, with 11 bases fitting TRBD1. Trimming cost V 3 bases and J 4 bases; bases outside gene matches: 7. The CDR3 runs to 15 residues. CDR1 is GTSNPN and CDR2 is SVGIG in the germline V gene (reference sequence). This CDR3 reads CAWSPGTGGVYGYTF. DNA of the CDR3: TGTGCCTGGAGCCCTGGGACAGGGGGAGTCTATGGCTACACCTTC.

This clone was recorded a few times. The chain couples TRBV2 to TRBJ1-3, with TRBD1 matching over 8 bases. In germline, CDR1 is SNHLY, CDR2 FYNNEI. CDR3 length: 13 residues. Trimming removed 11 bases from V and 3 bases from J; junction bases left unmatched: 6. CDR3 in amino acids: CAGAGGFGNTIYF. For the CDR3, the DNA is TGTGCCGGGGCAGGGGGCTTTGGAAACACCATATATTTT. Looking up the rest from reference TRBV2 and TRBJ1-3 gives the full variable domain: EPEVTQTPSHQVTQMGQEVILRCVPISNHLYFYWYRQILGQKVEFLVSFYNNEISEKSEIFDDQFSVERPDGSNFTLKIRSTKLEDSAMYFCAGAGGFGNTIYFGEGSWLTVV.

The chain is built from TRBV19 and TRBJ1-5; no clear D. Germline V gene sequence: CDR1 LNHDA, CDR2 SQIVND (reference sequence). The CDR3 has 16 amino acids. V shed 7 bases and J shed 1 base, with 17 bases lying between them. The CDR3: CASNPLRGESNQPQHF. Written as DNA, the CDR3 is TGTGCCAGTAACCCCCTCCGGGGAGAAAGCAATCAGCCCCAGCATTTT.

This rearrangement joins TRBV11-1 to TRBJ2-1, with 8 positions matching TRBD2. Germline CDR1 SGHAT, CDR2 FQDESV (reference sequence). This CDR3 region has 15 residues. V shed 3 bases, J shed 3 bases, and the junction held 4 bases outside the gene matches. CDR3: CASSFSGGIYNEQFF. CDR3 nucleotide sequence: TGTGCCAGCAGCTTCAGCGGGGGAATCTACAATGAGCAGTTCTTC.

The chain employs TRBV10-3 and TRBJ1-3; D not resolved. Trimming stripped 1 base from V and 7 bases from J, with 14 bases between. The CDR3 is 15 amino acids. Germline V lookup: CDR1 ENHRY, CDR2 SYGVKD. CDR3 DNA: TGTGCCATCAGTGAGTTAGCAGAAGCCGGGAACACCATATATTTT. It translates to CAISELAEAGNTIYF.

The V gene is TRBV30, the J gene TRBJ1-3; no clear D. The V gene's germline CDR1 is GTSNPN and CDR2 SVGIG (reference sequence). V dropped 8 bases and J dropped 0 bases, with 11 bases sitting between them. This CDR3 region has 13 residues. The CDR3 DNA follows: TGTGCCCTCGTTATCAGCTCTGGAAACACCATATATTTT. The encoded protein is CALVISSGNTIYF.

The chain is built from TRBV9 and TRBJ2-5; D possibly corresponds to TRBD2 (6 bases). Per the germline V gene, CDR1 is SGDLS and CDR2 is YYNGEE. V was clipped by 3 bases and J by 3 bases, with 9 bases between them. The CDR3 runs to 13 residues. The CDR3 spells CASSDPGEETQYF. For the CDR3, the DNA is TGTGCCAGCAGCGACCCGGGAGAAGAGACCCAGTACTTC.

The chain has TRBV11-2 and TRBJ1-6; a possible D gene is TRBD1 (6 bases). V lost 5 bases and J lost 5, with 13 bases in between. Germline-derived CDR1 and CDR2 are SGHAT and FQNNGV. The CDR3 has 15 amino acids. DNA for the CDR3: TGTGCCAGCAGCCCTCTGGACAGTCATAATTCACCCCTCCACTTT. Its protein product is CASSPLDSHNSPLHF.

This chain links TRBV5-1 with TRBJ2-1; TRBD2 agrees at 11 bases. Germline trimming cut 4 bases from V and 7 bases from J; bases unmatched to any gene: 4. The CDR3 totals 14 residues. Germline assignment: CDR1 SGHRS and CDR2 YFSETQ. This CDR3 is CASSRGLADNEQFF. The CDR3 bases are TGCGCCAGCAGCAGGGGACTAGCGGATAATGAGCAGTTCTTC.

The chain combines TRBV30 with TRBJ2-5; 9 positions match TRBD2. V lost 2 bases, J lost 3 bases, and 4 bases stayed unmatched. CDR3 length: 14 amino acids. Germline V gives CDR1 GTSNPN, CDR2 SVGIG (reference sequence). The CDR3 nucleotides are TGTGCCTGGAGTCTTGGCGGGGGGGAAGAGACCCAGTACTTC. As protein: CAWSLGGGEETQYF.

V usage is TRBV5-1 and J usage is TRBJ1-3; TRBD1 agrees at 10 bases. The CDR3 runs to 15 residues. V was pared by 3 bases and J by 4 bases, with 4 bases of the junction left unmatched. CDR1 and CDR2 (germline): SGHRS, YFSETQ. The CDR3 nucleotides are TGCGCCAGCAGCTCCGGGGACAGGGGCGGAAACACCATATATTTT. This codes for CASSSGDRGGNTIYF.

The gene calls are TRBV5-1 and TRBJ1-4, with TRBD1 matching over 8 bases. V lost 0 bases and J lost 4; bases outside the gene matches: 5. The CDR3 runs 16 residues. The germline gives CDR1 SGHRS, CDR2 YFSETQ. The CDR3, as DNA: TGCGCCAGCAGCTTGGGACCGGGACAGGATAATGAAAAACTGTTTTTT. Amino acid sequence: CASSLGPGQDNEKLFF.

This clone was detected a few times. The chain couples TRBV18 to TRBJ2-3, with 11 bases matching TRBD2. V was pared by 3 bases and J by 6 bases, with 8 bases of the junction left unmatched. The CDR3 has 16 amino acids. Germline V gene data show CDR1 as KGHSH and CDR2 as LQKENI. This chain's CDR3 is CASSPLASGGWDTQYF. CDR3 DNA sequence: TGTGCCAGCTCACCCCTGGCTAGCGGGGGGTGGGATACGCAGTATTTT.

The J gene is TRBJ2-7, the V gene TRBV28, with 10 bases that match TRBD2. V lost 4 bases to trimming and J lost 0 bases; unmatched junction nucleotides: 3. The CDR3 length is 15 residues. From germline, CDR1 is MDHEN and CDR2 SYDVKM. This CDR3 is CASSSTSGVSYEQYF. The CDR3 DNA follows: TGTGCCAGCAGTTCCACTAGCGGGGTCTCCTACGAGCAGTACTTC.

The genes are TRBV2 and TRBJ1-1; 12 bases fit TRBD1. The V and J ends lost 7 bases and 5 bases, in that order; junction bases with no gene match: 17. The CDR3 spans 18 residues. The germline V gene has CDR1 SNHLY and CDR2 FYNNEI. CDR3 sequence (DNA): TGTGCCAGCATTTGGAATAAGTTGGGGGGACAGGGGGCGACTGAAGCTTTCTTT. Amino acids: CASIWNKLGGQGATEAFF.

The CDR3 protein is CASCLNRVLNLNQPQHF. CDR3 sequence (DNA): TGTGCCAGCTGCCTGAACAGGGTACTAAATCTGAATCAGCCCCAGCATTTT. V usage is TRBV28 and J usage is TRBJ1-5; tentatively, D is TRBD1 (6 bases). The CDR3 totals 17 residues. Trimming removed 8 bases at V and 4 bases at J, with 24 bases between. Germline V gene sequence: CDR1 MDHEN, CDR2 SYDVKM.

The V and J genes are TRBV29-1 and TRBJ1-5, with a weak D call TRBD1 (6 bases). Trimming removed 7 bases at V and 6 bases at J, with 13 bases between. The CDR3 is made up of 12 amino acids. Looked up from germline, CDR1 is SQVTM and CDR2 is ANQGSEA. The CDR3 reads CSATFRGQPQHF. CDR3 DNA sequence: TGCAGCGCAACTTTCAGGGGTCAGCCCCAGCATTTT. Looking up the rest from reference TRBV29-1 and TRBJ1-5 gives the full variable domain: SAVISQKPSRDICQRGTSLTIQCQVDSQVTMMFWYRQQPGQSLTLIATANQGSEATYESGFVIDKFPISRPNLTFSTLTVSNMSPEDSSIYLCSATFRGQPQHFGDGTRLSIL.

This clone was seen a handful of times. The rearrangement joins TRBV28 to TRBJ1-5; perhaps TRBD1 as D (6 bases). Trimming pared 9 bases from V and 6 bases from J, leaving 18 bases between. The CDR3 is 14 residues long. Germline V gives CDR1 MDHEN, CDR2 SYDVKM. CDR3 bases: TGTGCCAGTGAAGGGACAAGGTGGGGTCAGCCCCAGCATTTT. The encoded protein is CASEGTRWGQPQHF.

V gene TRBV7-2 combines with J gene TRBJ2-7, with 7 bases fitting TRBD1. V shed 2 bases and J 1 base; nucleotides not matched to a gene: 5. The germline CDR1 and CDR2 sequences are SGHTA and FQGNSA. This CDR3 region has 15 residues. CDR3 residues: CASSLFLGQSYEQYF. In nucleotides, the CDR3 is TGTGCCAGCAGCTTATTTCTGGGACAGTCCTACGAGCAGTACTTC.

This chain joins TRBV3-1 (or the pseudogene TRBV3-2) and TRBJ2-5; 12 bases map to TRBD2. The V and J ends lost 1 base and 3 bases, in that order; junction bases with no gene match: 6. The CDR3 totals 17 residues. CDR1 LGHDT and CDR2 YNNKEL come from the germline V gene (reference sequence). CDR3 region: CASSQVLGLAGEETQYF. The CDR3 DNA reads as TGTGCCAGCAGCCAAGTTTTGGGACTAGCGGGTGAAGAGACCCAGTACTTC.

This clone showed up just once. The chain links TRBV29-1 to TRBJ1-1; D gene ambiguous. With 6 bases removed from V and 2 bases from J, the gap between germline ends came to 13 bases. Germline lookup yields CDR1 SQVTM and CDR2 ANQGSEA. This CDR3 has 13 residues. CDR3 residues: CSVKWQANTEAFF. Written as DNA, the CDR3 is TGCAGCGTCAAGTGGCAGGCCAACACTGAAGCTTTCTTT.

Only one count was recorded for this clone. This chain joins TRBV4-3 and TRBJ2-2; tentatively, D is TRBD2 (5 bases). The CDR3 is 16 amino acids. The germline gives CDR1 LGHNA, CDR2 YSLEER. Trimming removed 0 bases from V and 2 bases from J, with 10 bases in between. The DNA for the CDR3 is TGCGCCAGCAGCCAAGATCTCGGGGATAACACCGGGGAGCTGTTTTTT. This encodes CASSQDLGDNTGELFF.

The chain is built from TRBV7-2 and TRBJ2-1, with D perhaps TRBD2 (5 bases). CDR1 is SGHTA, CDR2 FQGNSA, per germline. The CDR3 is 13 residues long. V was pared by 6 bases and J by 7 bases, with 13 bases between. The CDR3 DNA reads as TGTGCCAGCAGTAACCGGGGAGTAAATGAGCAGTTCTTC. Residues: CASSNRGVNEQFF.

The V and J genes are TRBV3-1 (or the pseudogene TRBV3-2) and TRBJ1-2; D remains unclear. CDR1 is LGHDT, CDR2 YNNKEL, per germline (reference sequence). Trimming took 1 base from V and 7 from J, leaving 13 bases between them. This CDR3 region has 14 residues. CDR3 nucleotide sequence: TGTGCCAGCAGCCAAGGGCCCCTCAGAAGTGGCTACACCTTC. It is translated as CASSQGPLRSGYTF.

The rearrangement links TRBV27 to TRBJ1-2; D might be TRBD1 (5 bases). This CDR3 comprises 15 residues. Germline V gene lookup returns CDR1 MNHEY and CDR2 SMNVEV (reference sequence). V was trimmed by 3 bases and J by 0 bases, leaving 11 bases between them. The CDR3 loop is CASSFWRGTNYGYTF. The CDR3 region has the DNA TGTGCCAGCAGTTTCTGGCGGGGGACTAACTATGGCTACACCTTC.

J is TRBJ2-3 and V is TRBV2; 10 nucleotides match TRBD2. Unmatched junction bases numbered 4, after V lost 2 bases and J lost 2 bases. The CDR3 runs to 16 residues. Germline V gene sequence: CDR1 SNHLY, CDR2 FYNNEI. CDR3 loop: CASSESSGRDTDTQYF. DNA of the CDR3: TGTGCCAGCAGTGAATCGAGCGGGAGGGACACAGATACGCAGTATTTT.